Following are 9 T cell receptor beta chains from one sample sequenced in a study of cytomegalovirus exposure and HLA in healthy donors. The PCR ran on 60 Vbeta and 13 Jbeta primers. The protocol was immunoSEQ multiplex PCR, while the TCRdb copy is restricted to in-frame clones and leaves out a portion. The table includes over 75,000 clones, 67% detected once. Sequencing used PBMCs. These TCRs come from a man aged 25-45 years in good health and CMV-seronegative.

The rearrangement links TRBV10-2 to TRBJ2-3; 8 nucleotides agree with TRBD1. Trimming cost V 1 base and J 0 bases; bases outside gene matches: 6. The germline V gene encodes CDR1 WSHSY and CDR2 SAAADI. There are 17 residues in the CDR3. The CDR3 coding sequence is TGCGCCAGCAGTGAGTGGACAGGGAGGTCTAGCACAGATACGCAGTATTTT. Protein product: CASSEWTGRSSTDTQYF.

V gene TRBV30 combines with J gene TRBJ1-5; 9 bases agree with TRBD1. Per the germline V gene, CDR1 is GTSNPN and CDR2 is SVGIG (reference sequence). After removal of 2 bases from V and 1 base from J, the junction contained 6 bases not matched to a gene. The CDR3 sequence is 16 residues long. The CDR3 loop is CAWSSYRGRSNQPQHF. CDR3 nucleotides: TGTGCCTGGAGTTCCTACAGGGGGCGAAGCAATCAGCCCCAGCATTTT.

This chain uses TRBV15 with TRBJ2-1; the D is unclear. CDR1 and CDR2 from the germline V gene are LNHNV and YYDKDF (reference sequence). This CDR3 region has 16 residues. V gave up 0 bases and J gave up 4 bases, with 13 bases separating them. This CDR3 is CATSRDPPPLYNEQFF. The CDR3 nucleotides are TGTGCCACCAGCAGAGACCCTCCGCCCCTATACAATGAGCAGTTCTTC.

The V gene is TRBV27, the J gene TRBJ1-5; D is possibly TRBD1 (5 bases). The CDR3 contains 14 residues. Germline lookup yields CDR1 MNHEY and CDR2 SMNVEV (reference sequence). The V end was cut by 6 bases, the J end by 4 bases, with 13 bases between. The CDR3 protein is CASRDGGVNQPQHF. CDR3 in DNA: TGTGCCAGCAGGGACGGGGGGGTGAATCAGCCCCAGCATTTT.

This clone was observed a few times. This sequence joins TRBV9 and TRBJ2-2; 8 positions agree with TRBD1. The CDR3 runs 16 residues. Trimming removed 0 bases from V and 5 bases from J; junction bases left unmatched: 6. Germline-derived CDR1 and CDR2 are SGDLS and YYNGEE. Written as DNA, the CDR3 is TGTGCCAGCAGCGTAGATGTCAGGGGGCTAACCGGGGAGCTGTTTTTT. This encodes CASSVDVRGLTGELFF.

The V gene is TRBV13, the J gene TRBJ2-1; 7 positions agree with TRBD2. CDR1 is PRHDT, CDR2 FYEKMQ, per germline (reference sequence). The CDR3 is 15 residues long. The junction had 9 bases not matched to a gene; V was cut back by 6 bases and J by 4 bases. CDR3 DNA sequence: TGTGCCAGCAGGAGACGACTAGCCGGTTACAATGAGCAGTTCTTC. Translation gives CASRRRLAGYNEQFF.

DNA for the CDR3: TGTGCCAGCAGCCCACAGGGAGGGGGGCAAGAGACCCAGTACTTC. Its translation: CASSPQGGGQETQYF. This rearrangement joins TRBV11-2 to TRBJ2-5, with D possibly matching TRBD2 (7 bases). Germline CDR1 and CDR2: SGHAT and FQNNGV. V was trimmed by 5 bases and J by 2 bases, leaving 15 bases between them. The CDR3 extends over 15 amino acids.

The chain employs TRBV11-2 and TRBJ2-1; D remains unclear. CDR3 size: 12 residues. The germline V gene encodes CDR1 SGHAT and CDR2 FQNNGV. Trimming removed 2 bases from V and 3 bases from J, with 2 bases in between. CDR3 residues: CASSLHYNEQFF. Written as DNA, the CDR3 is TGTGCCAGCAGCTTACACTACAATGAGCAGTTCTTC.

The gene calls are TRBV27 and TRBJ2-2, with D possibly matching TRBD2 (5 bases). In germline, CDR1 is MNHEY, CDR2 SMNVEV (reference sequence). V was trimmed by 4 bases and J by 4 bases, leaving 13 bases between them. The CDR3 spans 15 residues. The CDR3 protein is CASSWRSRGTGELFF. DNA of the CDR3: TGTGCCAGCAGTTGGAGGAGTCGGGGCACCGGGGAGCTGTTTTTT.